This T cell receptor beta chain came from a study of T cells in Graves' hyperthyroidism and ophthalmopathy. Ophthalmopathy cases met thresholds of Clinical Activity Score at least 3, NOSPECS grade at least 4 and duration under 3 months. This clonotype was seen repeatedly, ten times or more. Template material for amplifying TCR beta CDR3 regions consisted of RNA transcripts. HTBI primers were used for first-round RT-PCR of the TCR CDR3. TCRdb analysed the multiplex PCR reads with MiXCR anew, one entry per CDR3 protein. Here the sample spans hundreds of thousands of distinct CDR3 sequences, roughly 15% being singletons. The CDR3 has 17 residues. Trimming shortened V by 5 bases and J by 4 bases, and 25 bases separated the two germline ends. From germline, CDR1 is DFQATT and CDR2 SNEGSKA (reference sequence).

Source material: blood. This receptor was obtained from a woman aged 40 to 50 with Graves' ophthalmopathy. The V and J genes are TRBV20-1 and TRBJ2-3; D remains ambiguous. The CDR3 protein is CSARDRKGFRISDTQYF. The CDR3 region has the DNA TGCAGTGCTCGTGATCGCAAAGGGTTCCGAATCTCAGATACGCAGTATTTT.